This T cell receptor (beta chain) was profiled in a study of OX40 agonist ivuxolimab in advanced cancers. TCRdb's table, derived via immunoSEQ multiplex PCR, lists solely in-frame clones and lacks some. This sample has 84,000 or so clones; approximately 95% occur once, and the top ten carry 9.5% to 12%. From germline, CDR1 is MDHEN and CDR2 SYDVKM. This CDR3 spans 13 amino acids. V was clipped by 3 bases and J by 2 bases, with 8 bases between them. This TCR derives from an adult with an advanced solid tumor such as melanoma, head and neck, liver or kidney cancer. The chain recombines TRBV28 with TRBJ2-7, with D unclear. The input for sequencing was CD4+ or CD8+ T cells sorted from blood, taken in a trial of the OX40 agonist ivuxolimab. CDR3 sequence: CASSFTGTYEQYF. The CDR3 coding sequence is TGTGCCAGCAGTTTTACCGGAACCTACGAGCAGTACTTC.